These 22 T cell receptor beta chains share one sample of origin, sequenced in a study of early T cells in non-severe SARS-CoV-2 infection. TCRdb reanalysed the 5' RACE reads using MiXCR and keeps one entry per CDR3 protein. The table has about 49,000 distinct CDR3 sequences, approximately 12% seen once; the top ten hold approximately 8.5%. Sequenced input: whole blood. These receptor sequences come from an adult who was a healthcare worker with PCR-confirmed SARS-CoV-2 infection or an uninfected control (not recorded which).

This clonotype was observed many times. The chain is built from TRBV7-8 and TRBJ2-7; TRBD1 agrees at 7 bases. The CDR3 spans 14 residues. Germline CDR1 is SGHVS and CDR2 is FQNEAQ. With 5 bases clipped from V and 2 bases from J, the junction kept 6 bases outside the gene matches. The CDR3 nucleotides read TGTGCCAGCAGCCAGAACAGGGGTACCTACGAGCAGTACTTC. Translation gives CASSQNRGTYEQYF.

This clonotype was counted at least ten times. DNA of the CDR3: TGTGCCAGCAGCTTAATGACGGGGGCCACAGATACGCAGTATTTT. As protein: CASSLMTGATDTQYF. The J gene is TRBJ2-3, the V gene TRBV7-6; D could derive from TRBD1 or TRBD2 (6 bases each). Germline V CDR1 and CDR2: SGHVS, FNYEAQ. The CDR3 consists of 15 residues. The V gene lost 2 bases and the J gene lost 2 bases, with 11 bases spanning the gap.

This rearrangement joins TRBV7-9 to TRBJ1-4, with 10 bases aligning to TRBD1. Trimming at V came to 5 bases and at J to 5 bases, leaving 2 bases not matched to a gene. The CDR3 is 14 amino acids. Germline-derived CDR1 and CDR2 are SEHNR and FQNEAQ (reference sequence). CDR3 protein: CASSDRGQNEKLFF. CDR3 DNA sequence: TGTGCCAGCAGCGACAGGGGGCAAAATGAAAAACTGTTTTTT.

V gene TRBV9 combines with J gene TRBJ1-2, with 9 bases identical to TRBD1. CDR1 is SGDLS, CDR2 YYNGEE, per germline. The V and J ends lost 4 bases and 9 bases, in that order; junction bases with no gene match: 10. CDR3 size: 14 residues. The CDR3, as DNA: TGTGCCAGCAGCTTTAAGGGGACAGGGACGAGCTACACCTTC. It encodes CASSFKGTGTSYTF.

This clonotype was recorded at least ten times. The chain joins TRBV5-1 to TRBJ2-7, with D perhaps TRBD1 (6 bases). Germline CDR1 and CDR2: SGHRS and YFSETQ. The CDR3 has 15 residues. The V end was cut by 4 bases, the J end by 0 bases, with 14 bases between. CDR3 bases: TGCGCCAGCAGCGTGGACAGTCAGTCCTCCTACGAGCAGTACTTC. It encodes CASSVDSQSSYEQYF. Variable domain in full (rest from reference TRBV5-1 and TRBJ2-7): KAGVTQTPRYLIKTRGQQVTLSCSPISGHRSVSWYQQTPGQGLQFLFEYFSETQRNKGNFPGRFSGRQFSNSRSEMNVSTLELGDSALYLCASSVDSQSSYEQYFGPGTRLTVT.

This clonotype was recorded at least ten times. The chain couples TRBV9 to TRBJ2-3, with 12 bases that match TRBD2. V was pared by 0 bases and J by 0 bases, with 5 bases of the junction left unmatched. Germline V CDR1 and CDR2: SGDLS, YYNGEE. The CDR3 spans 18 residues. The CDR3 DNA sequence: TGTGCCAGCAGCGTAGCGACTAGCGGGGGCATTAGCACAGATACGCAGTATTTT. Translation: CASSVATSGGISTDTQYF.

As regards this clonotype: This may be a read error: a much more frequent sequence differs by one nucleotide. CDR3: CASSSSREYNEQFF. CDR3 coding DNA: TGTGCCAGCTCAAGTTCACGGGAGTACAATGAGCAGTTCTTC. The rearrangement joins TRBV18 to TRBJ2-1, with a tentative D call TRBD2 (6 bases). The CDR3 spans 14 residues. V was pared by 5 bases and J by 4 bases, with 12 bases between. CDR1 and CDR2 (germline): KGHSH, LQKENI.

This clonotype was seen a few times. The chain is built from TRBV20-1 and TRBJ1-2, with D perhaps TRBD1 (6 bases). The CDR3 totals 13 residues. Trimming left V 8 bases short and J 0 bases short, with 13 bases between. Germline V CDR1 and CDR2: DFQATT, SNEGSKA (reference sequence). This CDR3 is CSPRQDANYGYTF. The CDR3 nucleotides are TGCAGTCCCAGACAGGACGCTAACTATGGCTACACCTTC.

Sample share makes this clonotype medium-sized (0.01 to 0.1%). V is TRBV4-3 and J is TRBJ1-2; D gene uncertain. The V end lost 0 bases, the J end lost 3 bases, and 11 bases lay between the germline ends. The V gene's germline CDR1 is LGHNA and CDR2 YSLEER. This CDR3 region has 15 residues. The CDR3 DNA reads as TGCGCCAGCAGCCAAGAGGGCACGGTGGACTATGGCTACACCTTC. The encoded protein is CASSQEGTVDYGYTF.

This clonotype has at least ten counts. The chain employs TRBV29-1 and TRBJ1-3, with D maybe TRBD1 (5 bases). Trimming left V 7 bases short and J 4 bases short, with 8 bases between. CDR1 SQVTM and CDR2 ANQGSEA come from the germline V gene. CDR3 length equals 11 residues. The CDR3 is CSGRTGNTIYF. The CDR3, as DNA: TGCAGCGGCCGGACAGGAAACACCATATATTTT.

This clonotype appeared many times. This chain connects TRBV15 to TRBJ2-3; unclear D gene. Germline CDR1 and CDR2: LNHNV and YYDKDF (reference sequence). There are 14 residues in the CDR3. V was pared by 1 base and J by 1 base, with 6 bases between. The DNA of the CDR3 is TGTGCCACCAGCAGAGGAGGAGGCACAGATACGCAGTATTTT. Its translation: CATSRGGGTDTQYF.

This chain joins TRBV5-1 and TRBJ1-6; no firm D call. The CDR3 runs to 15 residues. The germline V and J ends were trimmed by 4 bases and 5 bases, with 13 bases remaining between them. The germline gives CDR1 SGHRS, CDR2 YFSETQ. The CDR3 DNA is TGCGCCAGCAGCATGGACGGCAGTAATAATTCACCCCTCCACTTT. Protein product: CASSMDGSNNSPLHF.

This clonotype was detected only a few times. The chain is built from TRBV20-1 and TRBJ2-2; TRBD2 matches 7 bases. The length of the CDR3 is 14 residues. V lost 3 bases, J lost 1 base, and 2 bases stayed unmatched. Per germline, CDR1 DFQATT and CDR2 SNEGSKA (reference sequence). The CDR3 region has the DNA TGCAGTGCTAGCTGGGAGGGGAACACCGGGGAGCTGTTTTTT. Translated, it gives CSASWEGNTGELFF.

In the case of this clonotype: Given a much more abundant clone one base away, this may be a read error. The CDR3 loop reads CASSQNYEQFF. The CDR3 DNA sequence: TGTGCCAGCAGCCAGAACTATGAGCAGTTCTTC. The V gene is TRBV3-1, the J gene TRBJ2-1; D is undetermined. V was pared by 3 bases and J by 8 bases, with 5 bases between. The germline V gene has CDR1 LGHDT and CDR2 YNNKEL (reference sequence). This CDR3 spans 11 amino acids.

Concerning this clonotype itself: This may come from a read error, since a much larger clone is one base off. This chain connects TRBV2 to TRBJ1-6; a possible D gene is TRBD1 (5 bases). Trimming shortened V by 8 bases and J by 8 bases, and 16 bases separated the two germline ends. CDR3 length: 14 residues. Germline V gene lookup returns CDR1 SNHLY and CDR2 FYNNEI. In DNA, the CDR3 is TGTGCCAGCTATTCCCAGGGTGGGCATTCACCCCTCCACTTT. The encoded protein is CASYSQGGHSPLHF.

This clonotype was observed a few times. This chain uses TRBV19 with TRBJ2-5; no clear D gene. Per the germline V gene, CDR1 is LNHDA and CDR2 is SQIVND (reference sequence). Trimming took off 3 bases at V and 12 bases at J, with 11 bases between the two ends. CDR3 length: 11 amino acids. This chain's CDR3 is CASSMARKKYF. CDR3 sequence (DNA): TGTGCCAGTAGTATGGCTAGAAAAAAGTACTTC.

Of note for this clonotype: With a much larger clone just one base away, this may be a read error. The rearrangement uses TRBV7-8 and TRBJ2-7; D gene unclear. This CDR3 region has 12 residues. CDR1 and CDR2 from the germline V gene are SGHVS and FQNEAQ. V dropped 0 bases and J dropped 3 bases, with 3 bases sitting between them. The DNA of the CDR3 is TGTGCCAGCAGCTTAGCGAACTACGAGCAGTACTTC. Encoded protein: CASSLANYEQYF.

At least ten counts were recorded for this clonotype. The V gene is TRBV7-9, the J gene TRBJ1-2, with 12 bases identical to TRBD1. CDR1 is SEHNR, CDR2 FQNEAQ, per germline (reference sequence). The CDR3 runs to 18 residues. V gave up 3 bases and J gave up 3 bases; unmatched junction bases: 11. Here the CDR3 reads CASSFDTGTGGIYYGYTF. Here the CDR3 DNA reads TGTGCCAGCAGCTTCGATACCGGGACAGGGGGCATTTACTATGGCTACACCTTC.

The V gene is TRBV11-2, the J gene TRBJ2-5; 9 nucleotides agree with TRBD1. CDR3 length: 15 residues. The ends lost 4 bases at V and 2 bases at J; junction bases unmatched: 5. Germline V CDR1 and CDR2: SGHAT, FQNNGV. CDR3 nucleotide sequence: TGTGCCAGCAGCTGGGGACAGGGCACTCAAGAGACCCAGTACTTC. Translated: CASSWGQGTQETQYF.

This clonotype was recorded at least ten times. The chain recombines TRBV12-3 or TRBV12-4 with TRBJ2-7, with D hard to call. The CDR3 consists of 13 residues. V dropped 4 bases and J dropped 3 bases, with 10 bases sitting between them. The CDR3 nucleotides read TGTGCCAGCAGTTCGCCCCCGCGCTACGAGCAGTACTTC. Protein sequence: CASSSPPRYEQYF.

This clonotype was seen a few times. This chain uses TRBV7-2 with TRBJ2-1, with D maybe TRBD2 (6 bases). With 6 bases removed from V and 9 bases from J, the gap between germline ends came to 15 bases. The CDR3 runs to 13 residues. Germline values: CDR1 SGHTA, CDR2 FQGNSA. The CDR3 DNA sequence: TGTGCCAGCAGGAGACTAGGGGCGAGTGAGCAGTTCTTC. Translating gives CASRRLGASEQFF.

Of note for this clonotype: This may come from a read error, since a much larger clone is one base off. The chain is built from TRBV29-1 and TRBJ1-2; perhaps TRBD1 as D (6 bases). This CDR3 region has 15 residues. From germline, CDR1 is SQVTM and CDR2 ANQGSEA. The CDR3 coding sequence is TGCGGCATCGACCTAACAGGGACGGCGAACTATGGCTACACCTTC. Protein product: CGIDLTGTANYGYTF.